This TCR beta chain was sequenced during a study of control samples from healthy donors and cancer patients. TCRdb's table, derived via immunoSEQ multiplex PCR, lists solely in-frame clones and lacks some. The table records 390,000 or so clones, 80% to 95% of them present only once. Germline V gene sequence: CDR1 SGHTS, CDR2 YDEGEE. The length of the CDR3 is 13 residues. V lost 4 bases to trimming and J lost 11 bases, with 16 bases between them. This TCR was sampled from a man aged 35-49 years with head and neck cancer. Material: PBMCs. The genes are TRBV5-8 and TRBJ2-1; maybe TRBD2 (6 bases). CDR3 amino acids: CASSPRYGLKQFF. As DNA, the CDR3 is TGTGCCAGCAGCCCACGATACGGACTAAAGCAGTTCTTC.